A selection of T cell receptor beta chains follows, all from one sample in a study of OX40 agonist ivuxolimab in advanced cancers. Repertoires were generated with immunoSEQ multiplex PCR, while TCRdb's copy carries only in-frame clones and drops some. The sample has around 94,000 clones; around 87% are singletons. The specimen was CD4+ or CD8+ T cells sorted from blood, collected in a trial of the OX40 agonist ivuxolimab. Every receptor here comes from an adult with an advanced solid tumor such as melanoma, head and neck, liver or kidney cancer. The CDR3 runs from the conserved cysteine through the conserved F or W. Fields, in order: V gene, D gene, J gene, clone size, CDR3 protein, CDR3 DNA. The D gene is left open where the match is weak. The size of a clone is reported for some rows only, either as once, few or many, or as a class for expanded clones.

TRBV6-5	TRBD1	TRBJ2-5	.	CASSFSRGLRQETQYF	TGTGCCAGCAGTTTCTCCAGGGGGCTTAGGCAAGAGACCCAGTACTTC
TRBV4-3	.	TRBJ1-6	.	CASSQDLRDFSYNSPLHF	TGCGCCAGCAGCCAAGATCTCCGGGATTTCTCCTATAATTCACCCCTCCACTTT
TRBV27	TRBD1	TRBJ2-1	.	CASSLRVQGASSYNEQFF	TGTGCCAGCAGTTTAAGAGTCCAGGGGGCGAGCTCCTACAATGAGCAGTTCTTC
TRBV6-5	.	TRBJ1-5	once	CASSSAPNSNQPQHF	TGTGCCAGCAGTTCCGCGCCGAATAGCAATCAGCCCCAGCATTTT
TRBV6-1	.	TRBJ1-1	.	CASSDWQGNVWTEAFF	TGTGCCAGCAGTGATTGGCAGGGAAACGTGTGGACTGAAGCTTTCTTT
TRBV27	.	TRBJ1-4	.	CASTSTPTTNEKLFF	TGTGCCAGCACCTCAACCCCGACAACTAATGAAAAACTGTTTTTT
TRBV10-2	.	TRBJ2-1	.	CASSESTSNEQFF	TGCGCCAGCAGTGAGTCGACCTCCAATGAGCAGTTCTTC
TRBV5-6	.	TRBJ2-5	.	CASSLVLGGLQETQYF	TGTGCCAGCAGCTTGGTATTGGGGGGACTCCAAGAGACCCAGTACTTC
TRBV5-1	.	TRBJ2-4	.	CASSLAQSHIQYF	TGCGCCAGCAGCTTGGCCCAGTCCCACATTCAGTACTTC
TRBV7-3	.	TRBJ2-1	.	CASSLYRGASEQFF	TGTGCCAGCAGCTTATACCGGGGGGCTAGTGAGCAGTTCTTC
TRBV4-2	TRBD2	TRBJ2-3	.	CASRTTSGGFGTDTQYF	TGTGCCAGCAGGACGACTAGCGGGGGTTTCGGCACAGATACGCAGTATTTT
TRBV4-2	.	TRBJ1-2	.	CASSQDAYGYTF	TGTGCCAGCAGCCAAGATGCGTATGGCTACACCTTC
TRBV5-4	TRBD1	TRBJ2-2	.	CAFGQGAHTGELFF	TGTGCCTTTGGGCAGGGGGCGCACACCGGGGAGCTGTTTTTT
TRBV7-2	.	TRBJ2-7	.	CASSFGQLSSYEQYF	TGTGCCAGCAGCTTTGGACAGCTCAGCTCCTACGAGCAGTACTTC
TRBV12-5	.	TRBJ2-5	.	CASGLPGGAAQYF	TGTGCTAGTGGTTTGCCAGGGGGGGCGGCTCAGTACTTC
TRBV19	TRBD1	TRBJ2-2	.	CASSLGTGGTGELFF	TGTGCCAGTAGTCTAGGGACAGGGGGCACCGGGGAGCTGTTTTTT
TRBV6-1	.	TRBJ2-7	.	CASKHSNSYEQYF	TGTGCCAGCAAGCATAGCAACTCCTACGAGCAGTACTTC
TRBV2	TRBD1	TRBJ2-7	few	CASRGQGTYEQYF	TGTGCCAGCAGGGGACAGGGGACCTACGAGCAGTACTTC
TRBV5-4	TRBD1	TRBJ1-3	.	CASSRQGAHSGNTIYF	TGTGCCAGCAGCCGACAGGGGGCGCACTCTGGAAACACCATATATTTT
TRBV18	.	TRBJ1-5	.	CASSRGSPGGVRQPQHF	TGTGCCAGCTCACGAGGCTCCCCGGGCGGGGTTCGGCAGCCCCAGCATTTT
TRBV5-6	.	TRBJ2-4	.	CASSLGGLGNIQYF	TGTGCCAGCAGCTTGGGAGGTCTGGGGAACATTCAGTACTTC
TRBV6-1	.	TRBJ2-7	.	CASSVSSYEQYF	TGTGCCAGCAGTGTCTCGTCCTACGAGCAGTACTTC
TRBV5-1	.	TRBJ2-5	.	CASSLGQAQETQYF	TGCGCCAGCAGCTTGGGACAAGCTCAAGAGACCCAGTACTTC
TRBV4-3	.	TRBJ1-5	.	CASSQDLTRAGGQPQHF	TGCGCCAGCAGCCAAGATCTCACCCGGGCCGGAGGACAGCCCCAGCATTTT
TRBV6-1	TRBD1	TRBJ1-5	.	CASSAGQGNQPQHF	TGTGCCAGCAGTGCGGGACAGGGGAATCAGCCCCAGCATTTT
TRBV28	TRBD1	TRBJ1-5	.	CASSLGQGASNQPQHF	TGTGCCAGCAGTTTAGGCCAGGGGGCAAGCAATCAGCCCCAGCATTTT
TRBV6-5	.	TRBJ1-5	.	CASSLQDSQPQHF	TGTGCCAGCAGTCTACAGGACAGTCAGCCCCAGCATTTT
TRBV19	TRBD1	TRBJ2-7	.	CASSIGQASYEQYF	TGTGCCAGTAGTATCGGACAGGCATCCTACGAGCAGTACTTC
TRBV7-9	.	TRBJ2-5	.	CASSTRQAQETQYF	TGTGCCAGCAGCACCCGACAGGCCCAAGAGACCCAGTACTTC
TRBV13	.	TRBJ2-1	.	CASTIGGSNEQFF	TGTGCCAGCACCATAGGAGGGTCCAATGAGCAGTTCTTC
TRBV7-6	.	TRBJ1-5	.	CASSLWGGVSNQPQHF	TGTGCCAGCAGCTTATGGGGCGGGGTGAGCAATCAGCCCCAGCATTTT
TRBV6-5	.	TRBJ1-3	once	CASSLPDSSGNTIYF	TGTGCCAGCAGCCTGCCGGACAGCTCTGGAAACACCATATATTTT
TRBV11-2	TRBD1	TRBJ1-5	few	CQSGGDQPQHF	TGCCAATCAGGGGGCGATCAGCCCCAGCATTTT
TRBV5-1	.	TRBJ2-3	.	CASSLVPTDTQYF	TGCGCCAGCAGCTTGGTGCCCACAGATACGCAGTATTTT
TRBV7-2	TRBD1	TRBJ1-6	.	CASSLNRGGSPRGDSPLHF	TGTGCCAGCAGCTTAAACCGTGGGGGGTCTCCCAGGGGGGATTCACCCCTCCACTTT
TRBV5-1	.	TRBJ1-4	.	CASSQATGNEKLFF	TGCGCCAGCAGCCAGGCAACGGGTAATGAAAAACTGTTTTTT
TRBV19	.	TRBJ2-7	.	CASSIGYPGSGEQYF	TGTGCCAGTAGTATAGGATACCCCGGGAGCGGCGAGCAGTACTTC
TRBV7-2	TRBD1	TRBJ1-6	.	CASSLRAGGSSPLHF	TGTGCCAGCAGCTTACGGGCAGGGGGCAGTTCACCCCTCCACTTT
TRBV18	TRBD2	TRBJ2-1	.	CASSAGGGRSYNEQFF	TGTGCCAGCTCAGCGGGCGGGGGACGCTCCTACAATGAGCAGTTCTTC
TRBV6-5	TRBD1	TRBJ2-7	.	CASRKGTGNEQYF	TGTGCCAGCAGGAAAGGGACAGGGAATGAGCAGTACTTC
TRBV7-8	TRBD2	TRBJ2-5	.	CASSLASGGAGETQYF	TGTGCCAGCAGCTTAGCTAGCGGGGGGGCCGGTGAGACCCAGTACTTC
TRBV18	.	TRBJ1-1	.	CASSPGARTEAFF	TGTGCCAGCTCACCGGGGGCTCGGACTGAAGCTTTCTTT
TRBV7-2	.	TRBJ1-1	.	CASSLSNAEAFF	TGTGCCAGCAGCTTATCCAACGCTGAAGCTTTCTTT
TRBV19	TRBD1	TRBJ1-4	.	CASSIEGTGFNEKLFF	TGTGCCAGTAGTATAGAGGGGACAGGATTTAATGAAAAACTGTTTTTT
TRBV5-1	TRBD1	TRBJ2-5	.	CASSSTGGQETQYF	TGCGCCAGCAGCTCGACAGGGGGGCAAGAGACCCAGTACTTC
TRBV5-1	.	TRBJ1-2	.	CASNLETFSRGGAYGYTF	TGCGCCAGCAATCTGGAGACTTTCTCCAGGGGAGGGGCGTATGGCTACACCTTC
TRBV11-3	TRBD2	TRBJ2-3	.	CASSRGTSGGFSTDTQYF	TGTGCCAGCAGCCGCGGGACTAGCGGGGGGTTTAGCACAGATACGCAGTATTTT